This section outlines one T cell receptor beta chain sequence together with its context. Antigen: not known. The entry originates in a study of blood T cells in healthy people across ages. Together with a sample-barcoded 5' primer, a J-beta primer mix was included in a second PCR lasting about 6 to 11 cycles. Tagging of each cDNA molecule was performed by a template-switch adaptor with 12 random nucleotides. From the 5' RACE reads, TCRdb called clonotypes with MiXCR, one entry per CDR3 protein. This table has about 1.7 million distinct CDR3 sequences, about 30% appearing once. Study-level points and caveats: TCR beta diversity per million T cells fell roughly linearly with age. Because donor CMV status was unknown, expanded clonotype changes were possibly confounded.

Material for sequencing was blood. The TCR was taken from a woman in her thirties in good health.

This CDR3 is CASSPVDNEQYF. The DNA of the CDR3 is TGTGCCAGCTCGCCTGTGGACAATGAGCAGTACTTC. This sequence joins TRBV18 and TRBJ2-4; weak D call: TRBD1 (5 bases). From germline, CDR1 is KGHSH and CDR2 LQKENI. CDR3 length: 12 residues. Trimming removed 6 bases from V and 13 bases from J, with 16 bases in between.